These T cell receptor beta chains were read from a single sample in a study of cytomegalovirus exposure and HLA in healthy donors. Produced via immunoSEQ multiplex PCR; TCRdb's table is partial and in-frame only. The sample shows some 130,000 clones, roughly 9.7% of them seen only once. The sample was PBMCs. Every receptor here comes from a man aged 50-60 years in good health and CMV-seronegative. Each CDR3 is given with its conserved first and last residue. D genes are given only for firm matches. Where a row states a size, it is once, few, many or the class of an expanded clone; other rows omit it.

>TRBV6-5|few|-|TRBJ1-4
CASSYTTELNEKLFF
TGTGCCAGCAGTTACACCACCGAGCTTAATGAAAAACTGTTTTTT
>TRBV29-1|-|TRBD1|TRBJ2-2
CSAGGSTVGVGELFF
TGCAGCGCAGGGGGCTCCACCGTGGGGGTCGGGGAGCTGTTTTTT
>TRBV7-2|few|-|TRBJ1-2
CASSLGTGGYTF
TGTGCCAGCAGCTTAGGGACTGGTGGCTACACCTTC
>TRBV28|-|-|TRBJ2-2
CASSRGGTNTGELFF
TGTGCCAGCAGTCGGGGCGGGACGAACACCGGGGAGCTGTTTTTT
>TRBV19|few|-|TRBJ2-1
CASSPRDNEQFF
TGTGCCAGTAGCCCCCGGGACAATGAGCAGTTCTTC
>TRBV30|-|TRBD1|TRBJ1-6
CAWSSGQINSPLHF
TGTGCCTGGAGCTCGGGACAGATTAATTCACCCCTCCACTTT
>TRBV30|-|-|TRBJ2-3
CAWSHRDTQYF
TGTGCCTGGAGCCATCGGGATACGCAGTATTTT
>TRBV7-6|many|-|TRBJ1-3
CASSFSVGNTIYF
TGTGCCAGCAGCTTTTCGGTTGGAAACACCATATATTTT
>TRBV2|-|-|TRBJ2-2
CASSESSRAGELFF
TGTGCCAGCAGTGAATCATCGAGAGCCGGGGAGCTGTTTTTT
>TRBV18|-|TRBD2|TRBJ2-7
CASSRLAGSYEQYF
TGTGCCAGCTCCAGACTAGCGGGAAGCTACGAGCAGTACTTC
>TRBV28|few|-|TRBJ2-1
CASSLGGVHEQFF
TGTGCCAGCAGTCTAGGCGGGGTTCATGAGCAGTTCTTC
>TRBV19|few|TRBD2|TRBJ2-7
CASSITGRGDSYEQYF
TGTGCCAGTAGTATAACGGGGCGGGGGGACTCCTACGAGCAGTACTTC
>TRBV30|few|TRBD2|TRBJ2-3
CAWSARGGRRDTQYF
TGTGCCTGGAGTGCCCGGGGGGGGAGGCGGGATACGCAGTATTTT
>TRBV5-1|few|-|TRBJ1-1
CASSLKGDTEAFF
TGCGCCAGCAGCTTGAAGGGGGACACTGAAGCTTTCTTT
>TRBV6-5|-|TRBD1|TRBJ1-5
CASSRDRASNQPQHF
TGTGCCAGCAGTAGGGACAGGGCAAGCAATCAGCCCCAGCATTTT
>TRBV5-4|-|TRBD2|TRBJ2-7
CASSLAGTSGFYEQYF
TGTGCCAGCAGCTTGGCCGGGACTAGCGGGTTCTACGAGCAGTACTTC
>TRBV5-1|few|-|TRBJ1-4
CASSLGLHQSEKLFF
TGCGCCAGCTCCCTTGGGCTTCATCAATCTGAAAAACTGTTTTTT
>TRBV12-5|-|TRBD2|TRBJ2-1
CASGLGYSGATYGNEQFF
TGTGCTAGTGGTTTGGGGTATAGCGGGGCCACTTACGGCAATGAGCAGTTCTTC
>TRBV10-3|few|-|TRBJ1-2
CAISHGYGYTF
TGTGCCATCAGTCACGGCTATGGCTACACCTTC
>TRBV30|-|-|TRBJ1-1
CAWRSRVGAGTEAFF
TGTGCCTGGAGATCAAGGGTGGGAGCGGGCACTGAAGCTTTCTTT
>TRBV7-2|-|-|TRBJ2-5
CASSLLEETQYF
TGTGCCAGCAGCTTACTCGAAGAGACCCAGTACTTC
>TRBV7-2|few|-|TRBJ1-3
CASSLGAGGGSGNTIYF
TGTGCCAGCAGCTTAGGGGCAGGCGGAGGGTCTGGAAACACCATATATTTT
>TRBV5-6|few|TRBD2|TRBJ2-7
CASSFGLAERRSYEQYF
TGTGCCAGCAGCTTTGGGCTAGCGGAGAGACGCTCCTACGAGCAGTACTTC
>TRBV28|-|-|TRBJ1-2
CASHTTSNYGYTF
TGTGCCAGCCATACAACCTCCAACTATGGCTACACCTTC
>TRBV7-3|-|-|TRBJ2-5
CASSLTGRGHQETQYF
TGTGCCAGCAGCTTAACGGGCAGGGGACACCAAGAGACCCAGTACTTC
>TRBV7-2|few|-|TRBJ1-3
CASSPRAENTIYF
TGTGCCAGCAGCCCCAGGGCGGAGAACACCATATATTTT
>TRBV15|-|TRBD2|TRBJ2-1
CATGFAGGLNEQFF
TGTGCCACCGGCTTTGCGGGAGGCCTGAATGAGCAGTTCTTC
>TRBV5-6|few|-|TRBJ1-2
CASSDAGLNYGYTF
TGTGCCAGCAGCGACGCGGGACTTAACTATGGCTACACCTTC
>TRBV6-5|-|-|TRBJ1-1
CASIQQGRNTEAFF
TGTGCCAGCATCCAACAGGGAAGGAACACTGAAGCTTTCTTT
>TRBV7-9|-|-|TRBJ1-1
CASSLSQGTEAFF
TGTGCCAGCAGCTTAAGTCAGGGCACTGAAGCTTTCTTT
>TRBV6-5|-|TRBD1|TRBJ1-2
CASSSPGTGSYGYTF
TGTGCCAGCAGTTCCCCCGGGACAGGGTCATATGGCTACACCTTC
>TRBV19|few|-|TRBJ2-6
CASNPRANRGPGANVLTF
TGTGCCAGTAACCCGAGGGCAAATCGAGGCCCTGGGGCCAACGTCCTGACTTTC
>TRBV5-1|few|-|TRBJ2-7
CASSFGGGDEQYF
TGCGCCAGCAGCTTCGGGGGTGGCGACGAGCAGTACTTC
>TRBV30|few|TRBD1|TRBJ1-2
CAWEPDRVVSYGYTF
TGTGCCTGGGAACCGGACAGGGTAGTTTCTTATGGCTACACCTTC
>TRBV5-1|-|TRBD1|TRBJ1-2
CASSLQGDPNYGYTF
TGCGCCAGCAGCTTGCAGGGGGATCCTAACTATGGCTACACCTTC
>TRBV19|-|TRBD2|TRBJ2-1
CASSTPGTSNNEQFF
TGTGCCAGTAGTACCCCCGGGACTAGCAACAATGAGCAGTTCTTC
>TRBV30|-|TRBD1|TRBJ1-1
CAWKGSPGQGGGNTEAFF
TGTGCCTGGAAGGGGTCCCCTGGACAGGGCGGGGGGAACACTGAAGCTTTCTTT
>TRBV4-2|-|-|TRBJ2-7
CASSQVTGRPQKSSYEQYF
TGTGCCAGCAGCCAAGTAACGGGAAGACCTCAAAAAAGCTCCTACGAGCAGTACTTC
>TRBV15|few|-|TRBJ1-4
CATSRVGIGWGFATNEKLFF
TGTGCCACCAGCAGAGTCGGTATAGGGTGGGGCTTTGCAACTAATGAAAAACTGTTTTTT
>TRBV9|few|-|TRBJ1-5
CASSEGYSNQPQHF
TGTGCCAGCAGCGAGGGGTATAGCAATCAGCCCCAGCATTTT
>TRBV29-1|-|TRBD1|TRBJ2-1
CSVEMGTGVAEQFF
TGCAGCGTTGAAATGGGGACAGGGGTGGCTGAGCAGTTCTTC
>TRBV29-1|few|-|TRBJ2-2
CSVGPALGTGELFF
TGCAGCGTGGGGCCGGCTTTGGGCACCGGGGAGCTGTTTTTT